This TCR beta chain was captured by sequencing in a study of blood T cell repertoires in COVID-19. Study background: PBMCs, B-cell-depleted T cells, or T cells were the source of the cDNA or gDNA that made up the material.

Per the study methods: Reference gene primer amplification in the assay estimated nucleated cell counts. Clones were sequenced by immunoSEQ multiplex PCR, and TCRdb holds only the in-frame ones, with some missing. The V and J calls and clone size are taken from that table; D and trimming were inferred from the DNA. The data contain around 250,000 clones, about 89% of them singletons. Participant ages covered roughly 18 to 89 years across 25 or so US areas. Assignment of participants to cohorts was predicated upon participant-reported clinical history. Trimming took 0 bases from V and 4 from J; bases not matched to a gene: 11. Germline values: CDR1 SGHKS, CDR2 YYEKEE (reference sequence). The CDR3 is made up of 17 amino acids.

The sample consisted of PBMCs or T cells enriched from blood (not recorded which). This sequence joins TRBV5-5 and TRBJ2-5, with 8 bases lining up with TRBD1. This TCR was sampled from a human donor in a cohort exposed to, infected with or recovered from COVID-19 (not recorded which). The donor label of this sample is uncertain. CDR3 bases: TGTGCCAGCAGCTTGGAGCGCAGGGGGCGCATGGGAGAGACCCAGTACTTC. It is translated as CASSLERRGRMGETQYF.